A selection of T cell receptor beta chains follows, all from one sample in a study of blood T cell repertoires in COVID-19. The repertoire was sequenced with immunoSEQ multiplex PCR; TCRdb's copy has only in-frame clones and lacks some. The sample includes roughly 200,000 clones, 86% of them seen just once. Specimen: PBMCs or T cells enriched from blood (not recorded which). These receptors all stem from a woman aged 35 to 49 with acute COVID-19. Each CDR3 is given with its conserved first and last residue. Each record gives: D gene, V gene, J gene, clone size, CDR3 protein, CDR3 DNA. D genes are given only for firm matches. Part of the rows lack a size; the others show once, few, many or a class for expanded clones.

NA,TRBV12-3/TRBV12-4,TRBJ1-3,few,CASSQQGQNTIYF,TGTGCCAGCAGTCAACAGGGTCAAAACACCATATATTTT
TRBD1,TRBV10-1,TRBJ2-3,few,CASSRDRVSTDTQYF,TGCGCCAGCAGTAGGGACAGGGTGAGCACAGATACGCAGTATTTT
TRBD1,TRBV6-2/TRBV6-3,TRBJ1-5,NA,CASSYSGQGYSNQPQHF,TGTGCCAGCAGTTACTCAGGACAGGGATATAGCAATCAGCCCCAGCATTTT
TRBD1,TRBV4-2,TRBJ1-2,NA,CASSQIGGQGGGYTF,TGTGCCAGCAGCCAAATCGGGGGACAGGGAGGTGGCTACACCTTC
NA,TRBV7-8,TRBJ1-3,NA,CASSLFRVSGNTIYF,TGTGCCAGCAGCTTATTCCGGGTCTCTGGAAACACCATATATTTT
NA,TRBV5-1,TRBJ1-1,NA,CASRGGGSGTEAFF,TGCGCCAGCAGGGGCGGGGGTTCGGGGACTGAAGCTTTCTTT
TRBD1,TRBV5-4,TRBJ1-2,NA,CASSLPSGQGARGYTF,TGTGCCAGCAGCCTTCCGTCGGGACAGGGGGCGCGGGGCTACACCTTC
NA,TRBV2,TRBJ1-3,NA,CASSDEQGYGNTIYF,TGTGCCAGCAGTGACGAACAGGGTTACGGAAACACCATATATTTT
NA,TRBV11-2,TRBJ1-4,NA,CASSRPGEKLFF,TGTGCCAGCAGTAGGCCAGGTGAAAAACTGTTTTTT
NA,TRBV25-1,TRBJ1-1,NA,CASSDRREAFF,TGTGCCAGCAGTGACCGCAGGGAAGCTTTCTTT
NA,TRBV19,TRBJ2-7,NA,CASSKDGRGGYEQYF,TGTGCCAGTAGTAAAGACGGACGAGGAGGTTACGAGCAGTACTTC
NA,TRBV2,TRBJ2-2,NA,CASSVSGNTGELFF,TGTGCCAGCAGTGTTAGCGGGAACACCGGGGAGCTGTTTTTT
NA,TRBV10-3,TRBJ1-1,once,CAISDGKTNTEAFF,TGTGCCATCAGTGATGGAAAGACAAACACTGAAGCTTTCTTT
NA,TRBV19,TRBJ2-1,NA,CASSGRGGMIYNEQFF,TGTGCCAGTAGTGGTAGGGGCGGAATGATCTACAATGAGCAGTTCTTC
NA,TRBV29-1,TRBJ1-1,NA,CSDLGGNEAFF,TGCAGCGATTTAGGGGGAAATGAAGCTTTCTTT
TRBD1,TRBV7-9,TRBJ1-2,once,CASSSTRSGGGYTF,TGTGCCAGCAGCTCTACACGGTCAGGGGGAGGCTACACCTTC
TRBD2,TRBV7-3,TRBJ2-1,NA,CASSPQLAGSNNEQFF,TGTGCCAGCAGCCCCCAACTAGCGGGGAGTAACAATGAGCAGTTCTTC
NA,TRBV6-5,TRBJ1-6,NA,CASSYSKEGWGLPLHF,TGTGCCAGCAGTTACTCGAAGGAGGGTTGGGGTTTACCCCTCCACTTT
NA,TRBV9,TRBJ2-2,once,CASSVGVSGELFF,TGTGCCAGCAGCGTAGGAGTCTCCGGGGAGCTGTTTTTT
TRBD1,TRBV4-3,TRBJ2-1,NA,CASGDSNNEQFF,TGCGCCAGCGGGGACAGCAACAATGAGCAGTTCTTC
TRBD2,TRBV29-1,TRBJ2-1,NA,CSVQSTKAGSGEQFF,TGCAGCGTTCAAAGCACAAAAGCGGGGTCGGGTGAGCAGTTCTTC
NA,TRBV7-9,TRBJ1-1,NA,CASSGLTEDTEAFF,TGTGCCAGCAGCGGGCTGACGGAGGACACTGAAGCTTTCTTT
NA,TRBV7-9,TRBJ1-2,NA,CASSPPNAYGYTF,TGTGCCAGCAGCCCCCCAAACGCGTATGGCTACACCTTC
TRBD1,TRBV11-2,TRBJ1-3,NA,CASSLDRQGAGGNTIYF,TGTGCCAGCAGCTTAGATCGGCAGGGGGCGGGTGGAAACACCATATATTTT
NA,TRBV9,TRBJ1-2,NA,CASSVGGDGYTF,TGTGCCAGCAGCGTAGGAGGTGATGGCTACACCTTC
NA,TRBV7-9,TRBJ1-3,once,CASNTGTGNTIYF,TGTGCCAGCAATACAGGGACTGGAAACACCATATATTTT
TRBD1,TRBV29-1,TRBJ1-4,NA,CSAIRGESEKLFF,TGCAGCGCGATCAGGGGGGAGAGTGAAAAACTGTTTTTT
NA,TRBV27,TRBJ1-2,NA,CASSPLIVRDRQNYGYTF,TGTGCCAGCAGTCCCTTAATCGTGCGAGACAGGCAAAACTATGGCTACACCTTC
TRBD1,TRBV3-1/TRBV3-2,TRBJ2-2,NA,CASSHRTGTGSGELFF,TGTGCCAGCAGCCACCGTACCGGGACAGGGTCCGGGGAGCTGTTTTTT
TRBD1,TRBV5-1,TRBJ1-5,NA,CASSLGGTGNQPQHF,TGCGCCAGCAGCTTGGGAGGGACAGGGAATCAGCCCCAGCATTTT
NA,TRBV2,TRBJ1-2,NA,CASAVSGGYTF,TGTGCCAGCGCGGTGAGTGGCGGCTACACCTTC
TRBD1,TRBV7-9,TRBJ1-3,NA,CASSSPGQGDGNTIYF,TGTGCCAGCAGCTCGCCGGGACAGGGGGACGGAAACACCATATATTTT
NA,TRBV5-6,TRBJ1-1,NA,CASSLAAGVAMNTEAFF,TGTGCCAGCAGCTTGGCAGCAGGGGTTGCGATGAACACTGAAGCTTTCTTT
NA,TRBV5-4,TRBJ1-1,NA,CASRVRGNTEAFF,TGTGCCAGCAGGGTTCGGGGGAACACTGAAGCTTTCTTT
NA,TRBV6-5,TRBJ1-1,NA,CASSYRQLNTEAFF,TGTGCCAGCAGTTACCGACAGTTGAACACTGAAGCTTTCTTT
NA,TRBV11-2,TRBJ2-7,NA,CASSLGRGPNYEQYF,TGTGCCAGCAGCTTAGGGAGGGGACCAAACTACGAGCAGTACTTC
TRBD1,TRBV7-9,TRBJ1-4,NA,CASSLWDSNEKLFF,TGTGCCAGCAGCTTATGGGACAGCAATGAAAAACTGTTTTTT
NA,TRBV9,TRBJ2-2,NA,CASSVGLTGELFF,TGTGCCAGCAGCGTCGGACTAACCGGGGAGCTGTTTTTT
NA,TRBV5-1,TRBJ1-1,NA,CASSLEPGVTEAFF,TGCGCCAGCAGCTTGGAACCAGGGGTGACTGAAGCTTTCTTT
NA,TRBV29-1,TRBJ2-1,NA,CSVGHLDPNEQFF,TGCAGCGTGGGACATTTAGACCCCAATGAGCAGTTCTTC